Described below is a single TCR beta chain sequence and its context. Its specificity is unknown. The sample is drawn from a study of graft-versus-host responses after intestinal transplantation. Study-level background: Transplants were multivisceral, liver-intestinal, or isolated intestinal. Study-level results: Within allografts, high graft-versus-host to host-versus-graft clonal ratios were seen among patients with graft-donor T cell macrochimerism. Marrow from the recipient contained GvH clones, some of which had appeared first in ileum or blood.

V lost 4 bases to trimming and J lost 1 base; unmatched junction nucleotides: 4. The CDR3 has 16 amino acids. Germline V gene lookup returns CDR1 SGHVS and CDR2 FNYEAQ. This table comes from immunoSEQ multiplex PCR, and its TCRdb copy is limited to in-frame clones, with some not included. In the table there are 65,000 to 90,000 clones, 70% to 90% of which are singletons. Sequencing used unstimulated CD8+ T cells sorted from spleen or lymph node cells, obtained before intestinal transplant. This chain uses TRBV7-6 with TRBJ2-3; TRBD2 agrees at 11 bases. The source of this sequence is a human donor who received an intestinal transplant. CDR3 protein: CASSSWTSGRTDTQYF. The CDR3 bases are TGTGCCAGCAGCTCCTGGACTAGCGGGCGCACAGATACGCAGTATTTT.